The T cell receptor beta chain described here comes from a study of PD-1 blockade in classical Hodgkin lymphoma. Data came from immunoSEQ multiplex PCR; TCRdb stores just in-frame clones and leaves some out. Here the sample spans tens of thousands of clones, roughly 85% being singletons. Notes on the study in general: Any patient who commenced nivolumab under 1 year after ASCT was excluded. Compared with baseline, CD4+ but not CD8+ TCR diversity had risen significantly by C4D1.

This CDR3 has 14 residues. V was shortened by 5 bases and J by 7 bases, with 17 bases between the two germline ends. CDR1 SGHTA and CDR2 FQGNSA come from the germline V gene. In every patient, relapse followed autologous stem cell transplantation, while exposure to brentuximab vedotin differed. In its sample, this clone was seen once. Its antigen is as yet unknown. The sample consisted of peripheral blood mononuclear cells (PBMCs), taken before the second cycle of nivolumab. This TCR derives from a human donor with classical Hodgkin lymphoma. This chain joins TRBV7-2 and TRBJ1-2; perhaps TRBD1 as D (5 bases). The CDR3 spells CASSPGRRSGGYTF. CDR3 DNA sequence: TGTGCCAGCAGCCCGGGACGTCGGAGTGGTGGCTACACCTTC.